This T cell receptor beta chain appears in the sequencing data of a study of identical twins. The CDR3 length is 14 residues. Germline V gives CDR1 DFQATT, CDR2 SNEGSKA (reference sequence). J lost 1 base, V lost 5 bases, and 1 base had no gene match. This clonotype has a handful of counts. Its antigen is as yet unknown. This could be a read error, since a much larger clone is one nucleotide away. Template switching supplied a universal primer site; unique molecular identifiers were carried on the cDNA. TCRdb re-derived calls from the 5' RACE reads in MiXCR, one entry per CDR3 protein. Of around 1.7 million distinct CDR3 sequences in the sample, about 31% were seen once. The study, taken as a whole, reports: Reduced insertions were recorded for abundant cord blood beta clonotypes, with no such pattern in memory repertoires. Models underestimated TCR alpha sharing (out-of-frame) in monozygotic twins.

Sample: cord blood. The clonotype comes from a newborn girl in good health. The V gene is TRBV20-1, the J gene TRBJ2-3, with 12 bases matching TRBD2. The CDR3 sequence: CSAWTSGGTDTQYF. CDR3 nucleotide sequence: TGCAGTGCTTGGACTAGCGGGGGCACAGATACGCAGTATTTT.